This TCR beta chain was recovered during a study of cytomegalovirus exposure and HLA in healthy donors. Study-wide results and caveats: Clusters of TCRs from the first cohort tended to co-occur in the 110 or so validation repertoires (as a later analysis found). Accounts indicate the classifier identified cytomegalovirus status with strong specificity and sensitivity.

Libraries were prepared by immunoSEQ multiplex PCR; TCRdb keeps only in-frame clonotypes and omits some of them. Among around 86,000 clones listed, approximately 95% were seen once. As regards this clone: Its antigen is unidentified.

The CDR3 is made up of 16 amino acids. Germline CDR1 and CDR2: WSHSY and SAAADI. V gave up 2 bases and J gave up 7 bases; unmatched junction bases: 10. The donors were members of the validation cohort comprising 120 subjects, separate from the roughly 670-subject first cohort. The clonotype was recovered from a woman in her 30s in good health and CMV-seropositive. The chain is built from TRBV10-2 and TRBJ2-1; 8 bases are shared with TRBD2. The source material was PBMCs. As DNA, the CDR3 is TGCGCCAGCAGTGAGGAGAATCTAGCGGGTAAAAATGAGCAGTTCTTC. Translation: CASSEENLAGKNEQFF.